The following is a TCR beta chain sequence with its context. Its specificity is unknown. This sample is drawn from a study of a mutant IDH1 vaccine in newly diagnosed glioma. Study at large: All eight of the vaccinations patients received fell in weeks 1, 3, 5, 7, 11, 15, 19 and 23. Treatment recipients were about 60% male and around 40% female, and their mean age was about 39 years.

Time point here: week 23, last vaccination. Doses of 300 ug of mutant IDH1 20-mer peptide were given with topical imiquimod. New WHO grade 3 or 4 IDH1-mutant, ATRX-lost astrocytomas were present in all donors. Some clones are missing from TCRdb's copy, which holds only in-frame ones; the method was immunoSEQ multiplex PCR. The table has around 11,000 clones, 88% seen once; the top ten hold around 5.3%. CDR1 and CDR2 (germline): SQVTM, ANQGSEA. This CDR3 region has 14 residues. Trimming cost V 6 bases and J 4 bases; bases outside gene matches: 9. This chain links TRBV29-1 with TRBJ2-1, with TRBD1 matching over 7 bases. This sample comprised PBMCs, obtained from a glioma patient whose treatment included an IDH1 peptide vaccine. The sequence derives from a woman aged 40 to 50 with glioma. Some clones in this sample may be carry-over from other donors' samples. CDR3 sequence: CSVAYRGFYNEQFF. CDR3 DNA: TGCAGCGTCGCCTACAGGGGCTTTTACAATGAGCAGTTCTTC.